This TCR beta chain derives from a study of T cell repertoires in cytomegalovirus infection. Study at large: HLA-B-restricted CMV epitopes that are well studied, plus recently identified HLA-C-restricted ones, were used by the study. Evidence of both CMV infection and a matching HLA type came from public TCR beta signatures.

The germline gives CDR1 ENHRY, CDR2 SYGVKD. The CDR3 is 15 residues long. The V segment lost 6 bases and the J segment 3 bases; nucleotides outside the gene matches: 10. MiXCR was run by TCRdb on the reads, yielding one entry per CDR3 protein. The sample includes around 900,000 distinct CDR3 sequences, approximately 31% of them seen just once. About this clonotype: Its antigen is unknown.

Here the sequenced sample was cultured CD8+ T cells from PBMCs, taken from culture after CMV antigen stimulation. The receptor's source is a human donor in good health (CMV status not recorded). Some clones in this sample may be carry-over from other donors' samples. V is TRBV10-3 and J is TRBJ1-1; 7 nucleotides align to TRBD1. As DNA, the CDR3 is TGTGCCATCAGGGACAGACAGGGTGAGGACACTGAAGCTTTCTTT. As protein: CAIRDRQGEDTEAFF.